The entry that follows covers one T cell receptor beta chain sequence. This clone turned up a few times. Its antigen remains unidentified. Base qualities were left out, and no much larger clone turns up one base away. The entry originates in a study of T cell changes during pregnancy in multiple sclerosis (dated by TCRdb to the late 2010s). Some background on the complete study: The study examined how the T cell repertoire changed over the course of pregnancy in women with multiple sclerosis.

The receptor library was made with the immunoSEQ multiplex PCR assay. Not all clones reach the TCRdb copy of this immuneACCESS table, which keeps in-frame sequences only. Checked studies attribute under half of the gap to unresolved V genes and leave the rest unexplained. The sample data list tens of thousands of clones, and under 95% of these were observed just once. The leading ten clones occupy 5% to 5.5% of the sample. The specimen was peripheral blood, collected in the third trimester of pregnancy. This clonotype was sampled from a female donor in good health, enrolled as a control in a pregnancy study.

The CDR3 protein: CATRRNYGYTF. At the DNA level, the sequence is TGTGCCACCCGGAGGAACTATGGCTACACCTTC. The V gene is TRBV19 and the J gene is TRBJ1-2; the D gene assignment is ambiguous. A distance of 8 bases separates the germline ends of V and J, which lose 10 bases and 2 bases respectively. The cysteine opens and the phenylalanine closes a CDR3 of 11 amino acids. Kept here is only the CDR3 DNA, which spans 33 bases and is read in frame from base 1. From a lookup of the germline V gene (reference sequence), CDR1 and CDR2 are LNHDA and SQIVND.